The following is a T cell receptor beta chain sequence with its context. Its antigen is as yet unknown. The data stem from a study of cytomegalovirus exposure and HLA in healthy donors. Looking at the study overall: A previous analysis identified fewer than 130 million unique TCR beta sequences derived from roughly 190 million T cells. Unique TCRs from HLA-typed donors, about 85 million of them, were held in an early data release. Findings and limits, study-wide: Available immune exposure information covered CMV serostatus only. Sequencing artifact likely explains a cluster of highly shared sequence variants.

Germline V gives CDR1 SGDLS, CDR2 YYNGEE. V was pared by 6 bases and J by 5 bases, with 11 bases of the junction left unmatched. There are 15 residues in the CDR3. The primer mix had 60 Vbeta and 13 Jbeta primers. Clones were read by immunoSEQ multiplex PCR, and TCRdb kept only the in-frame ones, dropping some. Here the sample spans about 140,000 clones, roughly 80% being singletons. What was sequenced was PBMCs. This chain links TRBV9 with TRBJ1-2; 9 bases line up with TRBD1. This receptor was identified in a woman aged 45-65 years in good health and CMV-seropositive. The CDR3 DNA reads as TGTGCCAGCACCGCCCTCGGACAGGGGATTTATGGCTACACCTTC. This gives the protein CASTALGQGIYGYTF.